A single sample gave rise to the 25 T cell receptor beta chains below, sequenced in a study of cytomegalovirus exposure and HLA in healthy donors. Researchers ran the PCR with 60 Vbeta and 13 Jbeta primers. Here immunoSEQ multiplex PCR was the method, and the copy in TCRdb shows in-frame clones only, minus some. The sample has about 190,000 clones, around nine tenths seen once. The material sequenced was PBMCs. These receptors originate from a woman in her late teens or twenties in good health and CMV-seronegative.

This clone was seen a single time. The chain couples TRBV19 to TRBJ1-1; possibly TRBD1 for D (5 bases). Germline V lookup: CDR1 LNHDA, CDR2 SQIVND (reference sequence). The CDR3 has 13 residues. V was clipped by 3 bases and J by 5 bases, with 10 bases between them. CDR3 amino acids: CASSMGRRTEAFF. CDR3 coding DNA: TGTGCCAGTAGTATGGGGCGAAGAACTGAAGCTTTCTTT.

V is TRBV7-6 and J is TRBJ2-7, with 7 bases fitting TRBD2. Germline lookup yields CDR1 SGHVS and CDR2 FNYEAQ. The junction had 2 bases not matched to a gene; V was cut back by 3 bases and J by 0 bases. The CDR3 consists of 14 residues. The CDR3 bases are TGTGCCAGCAGCTTGGGGGGGGGCTCCTACGAGCAGTACTTC. Amino acids: CASSLGGGSYEQYF.

This rearrangement joins TRBV7-8 to TRBJ1-6, with a possible D match to TRBD1 (6 bases). Germline assignment: CDR1 SGHVS and CDR2 FQNEAQ. This CDR3 region has 14 residues. V dropped 5 bases and J dropped 7 bases, with 12 bases sitting between them. CDR3 loop: CASSPTGWNSPLHF. CDR3 in DNA: TGTGCCAGCAGCCCTACAGGGTGGAATTCACCCCTCCACTTT.

V usage is TRBV27 and J usage is TRBJ2-4, with unresolved D. There are 16 residues in the CDR3. Germline V gene sequence: CDR1 MNHEY, CDR2 SMNVEV (reference sequence). The V end was cut by 6 bases, the J end by 1 base, with 16 bases between. The CDR3 DNA follows: TGTGCCAGCAGAATCAGAGGTGCCGCGGCCAAAAACATTCAGTACTTC. This codes for CASRIRGAAAKNIQYF.

The chain recombines TRBV2 with TRBJ2-7, with 9 positions matching TRBD1. This CDR3 has 14 residues. The trim removed 4 bases at V and 1 base at J, leaving 2 bases unmatched. CDR1 SNHLY and CDR2 FYNNEI come from the germline V gene. CDR3 sequence (DNA): TGTGCCAGCAGTGTAGGGACAGGGTCCTACGAGCAGTACTTC. It codes for CASSVGTGSYEQYF.

This chain connects TRBV13 to TRBJ2-7; D possibly corresponds to TRBD2 (5 bases). Trimming removed 5 bases at V and 5 bases at J, with 16 bases between. This CDR3 is built from 14 residues. Germline V gives CDR1 PRHDT, CDR2 FYEKMQ (reference sequence). The CDR3 sequence is CASSRRGSGDEQYF. In DNA, the CDR3 is TGTGCCAGCAGCCGTCGAGGGAGCGGCGACGAGCAGTACTTC.

This clone was found a few times. V usage is TRBV7-9 and J usage is TRBJ2-7; D possibly corresponds to TRBD2 (6 bases). Trimming took off 3 bases at V and 0 bases at J, with 15 bases between the two ends. Germline-derived CDR1 and CDR2 are SEHNR and FQNEAQ (reference sequence). The CDR3 is 16 residues long. The CDR3 DNA is TGTGCCAGCAGCTTGGGACTCGGGGCGAGCTCCTACGAGCAGTACTTC. Its protein product is CASSLGLGASSYEQYF.

This chain links TRBV7-2 with TRBJ1-4; D perhaps matches TRBD1 (5 bases). The CDR3 extends over 16 amino acids. Germline values: CDR1 SGHTA, CDR2 FQGNSA. V was pared by 0 bases and J by 9 bases, with 17 bases between. CDR3 in DNA: TGTGCCAGCAGCTTAGCGTCCAGGGTACTGGACCAAAAACTGTTTTTT. It specifies CASSLASRVLDQKLFF. Drawing the rest from reference TRBV7-2 and TRBJ1-4, the complete variable domain is GAGVSQSPSNKVTEKGKDVELRCDPISGHTALYWYRQSLGQGLEFLIYFQGNSAPDKSGLPSDRFSAERTGGSVSTLTIQRTQQEDSAVYLCASSLASRVLDQKLFFGSGTQLSVL.

The chain couples TRBV5-4 to TRBJ2-1; TRBD2 matches at 8 bases. V trimming: 1 base; J trimming: 7 bases; junction bases outside the gene matches: 7. The CDR3 runs 15 residues. Germline CDR1 SGHNT, CDR2 YYREEE (reference sequence). The CDR3 sequence: CASSLTSGRDNEQFF. CDR3 DNA: TGTGCCAGCAGCTTGACAAGCGGGAGAGATAATGAGCAGTTCTTC.

The chain has TRBV4-1 and TRBJ2-7, with 7 positions matching TRBD1. The V gene's germline CDR1 is MGHRA and CDR2 YSYEKL. J gave up 4 bases and V 5 bases, and 11 bases lay outside the gene matches. The CDR3 sequence is 15 residues long. The chain's CDR3 is CASSTREGAVYEQYF. The CDR3 DNA reads as TGCGCCAGCAGCACCCGAGAGGGGGCGGTGTACGAGCAGTACTTC.

The chain has TRBV2 and TRBJ2-4, with TRBD2 matching over 14 bases. CDR1 and CDR2 from the germline V gene are SNHLY and FYNNEI. The V gene end was trimmed by 6 bases and the J gene end by 10 bases; junction bases not matched to a gene: 5. The CDR3 sequence is 14 residues long. The CDR3 nucleotides read TGTGCCAGCAGGGCTGGGACTAGCGGGAGTATTCAGTACTTC. Amino acids: CASRAGTSGSIQYF. Using reference TRBV2 and TRBJ2-4 for the parts outside the CDR3, the full variable domain is EPEVTQTPSHQVTQMGQEVILRCVPISNHLYFYWYRQILGQKVEFLVSFYNNEISEKSEIFDDQFSVERPDGSNFTLKIRSTKLEDSAMYFCASRAGTSGSIQYFGAGTRLSVL.

CDR3 in amino acids: CASRSPGSSYEQYF. The CDR3 DNA follows: TGTGCCAGCAGGTCTCCCGGGAGCTCCTACGAGCAGTACTTC. The chain couples TRBV7-8 to TRBJ2-7, with D perhaps TRBD2 (6 bases). Germline CDR1 reads SGHVS; CDR2 reads FQNEAQ. The CDR3 runs 14 residues. Deletions cut 6 bases from V and 0 bases from J, with 12 bases between.

The chain recombines TRBV10-2 with TRBJ2-7; TRBD1 matches at 12 bases. CDR1 WSHSY and CDR2 SAAADI come from the germline V gene. V dropped 7 bases and J dropped 6; count of bases not matched to a gene: 4. The CDR3 has 13 amino acids. In nucleotides, the CDR3 is TGCGCCAGCATTGGGACAGGGGGCTTCGAGCAGTACTTC. Residues: CASIGTGGFEQYF.

This chain joins TRBV5-8 and TRBJ2-1; 7 nucleotides agree with TRBD1. Germline V gene lookup returns CDR1 SGHTS and CDR2 YDEGEE. With V trimmed by 2 bases and J by 5 bases, 7 bases remained unmatched. There are 15 residues in the CDR3. CDR3: CASSFWTGTDNEQFF. The CDR3 nucleotides are TGTGCCAGCAGCTTCTGGACAGGCACAGACAATGAGCAGTTCTTC.

CDR3 protein: CASRGGPSYNSPLHF. The CDR3 DNA reads TGTGCCAGCAGGGGGGGTCCTTCCTATAATTCACCCCTCCACTTT. The genes are TRBV2 and TRBJ1-6; TRBD1 might be the D (5 bases). Germline CDR1 SNHLY, CDR2 FYNNEI. V lost 6 bases to trimming and J lost 1 base, with 10 bases between them. The CDR3 sequence is 15 residues long.

V and J are TRBV27 and TRBJ2-7, with TRBD2 identical over 11 bases. V shed 7 bases, J shed 0 bases, and the junction held 8 bases outside the gene matches. Germline V lookup: CDR1 MNHEY, CDR2 SMNVEV (reference sequence). The CDR3 is 16 amino acids. The DNA for the CDR3 is TGTGCCAGCATGGCTAGCGGGAGGTTCAGCTCCTACGAGCAGTACTTC. Encoded protein: CASMASGRFSSYEQYF.

The chain couples TRBV19 to TRBJ2-7; 9 nucleotides line up with TRBD2. CDR1 is LNHDA, CDR2 SQIVND, per germline (reference sequence). This CDR3 has 15 residues. V shed 6 bases and J 1 base; nucleotides not matched to a gene: 7. This chain's CDR3 is CASRVSSGESYEQYF. CDR3 DNA sequence: TGTGCCAGTAGGGTCTCTAGCGGGGAATCCTACGAGCAGTACTTC. The full variable domain, rest sourced from reference TRBV19 and TRBJ2-7, is DGGITQSPKYLFRKEGQNVTLSCEQNLNHDAMYWYRQDPGQGLRLIYYSQIVNDFQKGDIAEGYSVSREKKESFPLTVTSAQKNPTAFYLCASRVSSGESYEQYFGPGTRLTVT.

V gene TRBV6-1 combines with J gene TRBJ2-5; maybe TRBD2 (6 bases). The end of the DNA aligns better with TRBJ2-7, so the J call may be wrong. Germline V lookup: CDR1 MNHNS, CDR2 SASEGT. The CDR3 runs to 14 residues. The DNA for the CDR3 is TGTGCCAGCAGTGAATCCGGGACTCGGTACGAGCAGTACTTC. This gives the protein CASSESGTRYEQYF.

This chain joins TRBV5-6 and TRBJ2-3; D gene unclear. CDR3 length: 11 residues. Per germline, CDR1 SGHDT and CDR2 YYEEEE. The germline V and J ends were trimmed by 0 bases and 7 bases, with 3 bases remaining between them. The CDR3 reads CASSLANTQYF. The CDR3 coding sequence is TGTGCCAGCAGCTTGGCAAATACGCAGTATTTT.

This sequence joins TRBV2 and TRBJ2-3; possible D gene TRBD2, 6 bases. The CDR3 has 16 residues. CDR1 is SNHLY, CDR2 FYNNEI, per germline. V lost 7 bases and J lost 4, with 21 bases in between. The CDR3, as DNA: TGTGCCAGCAAATTATCACGGGACTGGTGGGCAGATACGCAGTATTTT. It encodes CASKLSRDWWADTQYF.

The V gene is TRBV7-9, the J gene TRBJ2-3, with D unresolved. Trimming shortened V by 0 bases and J by 4 bases, and 5 bases separated the two germline ends. The germline gives CDR1 SEHNR, CDR2 FQNEAQ (reference sequence). The CDR3 length is 13 residues. CDR3 in amino acids: CASSLALPDTQYF. DNA of the CDR3: TGTGCCAGCAGCTTAGCCCTACCAGATACGCAGTATTTT.

This clone was picked up a small number of times. The CDR3 sequence is CAWTMTGGGYGYTF. CDR3 DNA sequence: TGTGCCTGGACTATGACAGGGGGCGGCTATGGCTACACCTTC. This chain joins TRBV30 and TRBJ1-2; 10 positions agree with TRBD1. V shed 4 bases, J shed 4 bases, and the junction held 6 bases outside the gene matches. CDR1 and CDR2 from the germline V gene are GTSNPN and SVGIG (reference sequence). The CDR3 has 14 residues.

The chain combines TRBV5-4 with TRBJ2-5, with TRBD2 matching 13 bases. The V gene end was trimmed by 4 bases and the J gene end by 5 bases; junction bases not matched to a gene: 5. CDR1 and CDR2 (germline): SGHNT, YYREEE (reference sequence). The CDR3 is 15 amino acids. CDR3 sequence: CASSPRLAGGETQYF. The CDR3 region has the DNA TGTGCCAGCAGCCCCCGACTAGCGGGAGGCGAGACCCAGTACTTC.

This rearrangement joins TRBV6-5 to TRBJ1-1, with D unclear. V dropped 8 bases and J dropped 1 base, with 8 bases sitting between them. The length of the CDR3 is 12 residues. Germline lookup yields CDR1 MNHEY and CDR2 SVGAGI. CDR3 amino acids: CASLSKNTEAFF. Here the CDR3 DNA reads TGTGCCAGCCTCAGTAAGAACACTGAAGCTTTCTTT.

The rearrangement links TRBV11-3 to TRBJ2-5; 13 nucleotides align to TRBD2. The V segment lost 0 bases and the J segment 4 bases; nucleotides outside the gene matches: 14. The CDR3 sequence is 20 residues long. Germline loops: CDR1 SGHNT, CDR2 YENEEA. The CDR3 DNA reads as TGTGCCAGCAGCTTAGAGTATTTCCGGCGGACTAGCGGGGGTAGAGAGACCCAGTACTTC. Protein: CASSLEYFRRTSGGRETQYF.